The clone carrying this T cell receptor (beta chain) has only one observation. Antigen: not known. Regarding treatment: roughly 19 received Ad26.COV2.S at low or high dose, single or two shots; about 5 received placebo; per-sample allocation not given. Following the first vaccine or placebo injection, samples were taken on day 63. In Boston, the donor was an adult between 18-55 years of age. These data originate in a study of Ad26.COV2.S vaccination and SARS-CoV-2 variants. The wider study: Intramuscularly, Ad26.COV2.S was given either once or twice, 56 days apart. Study outcomes and limitations: Following vaccination, spike-specific CD8+ and CD4+ T cell responses reportedly exhibited substantial breadth.

This CDR3 region has 15 residues. The trim removed 0 bases at V and 2 bases at J, leaving 6 bases unmatched. Per germline, CDR1 GTSNPN and CDR2 SVGIG (reference sequence). The method was immunoSEQ multiplex PCR; TCRdb's version includes in-frame clones alone and lacks a portion of them. The sample yields 450,000 to 550,000 clones, roughly 89% seen once. The V and J genes are TRBV30 and TRBJ1-1; 7 bases match TRBD1. The sequencing here drew on peripheral blood, taken in a trial of Ad26.COV2.S vaccine versus placebo. The TCR originated in a person between 18 and 65 years old who received the Ad26.COV2.S COVID-19 vaccine or a placebo. The CDR3 loop is CAWSVQGRYNTEAFF. Here the CDR3 DNA reads TGTGCCTGGAGTGTACAGGGGAGGTATAACACTGAAGCTTTCTTT.